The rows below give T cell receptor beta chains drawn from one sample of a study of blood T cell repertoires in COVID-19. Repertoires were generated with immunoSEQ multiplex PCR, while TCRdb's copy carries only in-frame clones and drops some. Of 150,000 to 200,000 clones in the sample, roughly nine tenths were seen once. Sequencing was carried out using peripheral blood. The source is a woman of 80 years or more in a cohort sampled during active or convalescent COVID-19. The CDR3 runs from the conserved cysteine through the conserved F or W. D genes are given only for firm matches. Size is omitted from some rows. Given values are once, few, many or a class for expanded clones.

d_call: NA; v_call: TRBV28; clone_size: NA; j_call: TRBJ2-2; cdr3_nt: TGTGCCACCAAAGGACTTAGCTCTCTGATCGGCACCGGGGAGCTGTTTTTT; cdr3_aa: CATKGLSSLIGTGELFF
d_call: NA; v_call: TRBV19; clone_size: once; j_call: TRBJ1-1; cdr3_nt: TGTGCCAGTAGACCTAGAACGGGAGGGGCTGAAGCTTTCTTT; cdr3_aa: CASRPRTGGAEAFF
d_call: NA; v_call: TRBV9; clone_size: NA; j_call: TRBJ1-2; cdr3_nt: TGTGCCAGCAGCGAGCCCTCAGGTGAAAACTATGGCTACACCTTC; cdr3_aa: CASSEPSGENYGYTF
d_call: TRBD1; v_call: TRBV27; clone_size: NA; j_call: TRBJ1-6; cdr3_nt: TGTGCCAGCAGTTTACGTGGACAGGGGGCACCCCTCTCACCCCTCCACTTT; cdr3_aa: CASSLRGQGAPLSPLHF
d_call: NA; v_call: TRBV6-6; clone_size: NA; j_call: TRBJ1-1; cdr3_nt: TGTGCCAGCAGTCCAGGGACTCAAAGAACCACTGAAGCTTTCTTT; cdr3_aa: CASSPGTQRTTEAFF
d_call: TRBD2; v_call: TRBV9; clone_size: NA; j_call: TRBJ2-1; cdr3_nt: TGTGCCAGCACCCCAGGTTGGATTAGCGGGGGGTCCTCCTACAATGAGCAGTTCTTC; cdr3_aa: CASTPGWISGGSSYNEQFF
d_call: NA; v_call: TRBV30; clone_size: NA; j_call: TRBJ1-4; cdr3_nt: TGTGCCTGGAGGCCGATATCAGGTGAAAAACTGTTTTTT; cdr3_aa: CAWRPISGEKLFF
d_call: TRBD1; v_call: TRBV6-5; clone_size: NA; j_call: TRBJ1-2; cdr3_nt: TGTGCCAGCAGTTCAGGGGGCCGCTATGGCTACACCTTC; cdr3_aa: CASSSGGRYGYTF
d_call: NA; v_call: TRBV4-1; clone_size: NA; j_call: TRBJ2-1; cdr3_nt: TGCGCCCGCAGCCGACAACACCCCTACAATGAGCAGTTCTTC; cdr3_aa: CARSRQHPYNEQFF
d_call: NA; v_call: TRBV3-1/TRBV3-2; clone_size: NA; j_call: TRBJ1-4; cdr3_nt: TGTGCCAGCAGCCATACCCGAACAGGGCCTCGATCTGAAAAACTGTTTTTT; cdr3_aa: CASSHTRTGPRSEKLFF
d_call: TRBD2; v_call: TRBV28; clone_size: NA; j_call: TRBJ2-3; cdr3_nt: TGTGCCAGCTTTACTAGCGGGGGCGGAGATACGCAGTATTTT; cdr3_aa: CASFTSGGGDTQYF
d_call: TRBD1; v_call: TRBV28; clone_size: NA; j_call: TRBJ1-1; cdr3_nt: TGTGCCAGCAGTTTATTAGACAGGGGAACTGAAGCTTTCTTT; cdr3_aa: CASSLLDRGTEAFF
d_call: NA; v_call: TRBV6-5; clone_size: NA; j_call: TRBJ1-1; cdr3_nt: TGTGCCAGCAGTTATGCGGGGATGAACACTGAAGCTTTCTTT; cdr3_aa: CASSYAGMNTEAFF
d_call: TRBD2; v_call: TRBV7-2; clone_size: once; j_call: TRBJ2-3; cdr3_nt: TGTGCCAGCAGCTTGTCCGGGGCGGGAGGCACAGATACGCAGTATTTT; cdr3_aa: CASSLSGAGGTDTQYF
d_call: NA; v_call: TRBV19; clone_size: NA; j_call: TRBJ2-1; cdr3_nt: TGTGCCAGTAGTATCAGGACACTCTCCTACAATGAGCAGTTCTTC; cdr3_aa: CASSIRTLSYNEQFF
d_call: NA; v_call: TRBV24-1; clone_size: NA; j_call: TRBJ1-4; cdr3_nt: TGTGCCACCAGTGCCGCGAGCGAAGGTCGGGATGAAAAACTGTTTTTT; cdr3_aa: CATSAASEGRDEKLFF
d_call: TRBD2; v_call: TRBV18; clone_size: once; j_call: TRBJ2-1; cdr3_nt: TGTGCCAGCTCACCGTCGCCGGGACTAGCCGCCAATGAGCAGTTCTTC; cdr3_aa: CASSPSPGLAANEQFF
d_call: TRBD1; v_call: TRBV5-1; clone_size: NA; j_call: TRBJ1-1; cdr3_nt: TGCGCCAGCAGCTTAGAACAGGGGCGTGAAACTGAAGCTTTCTTT; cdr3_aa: CASSLEQGRETEAFF
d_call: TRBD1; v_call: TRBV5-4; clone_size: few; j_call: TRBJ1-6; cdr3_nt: TGTGCCAGCAGCTTGGAACAGGGGGGTAGGTCACCCCTCCACTTT; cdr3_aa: CASSLEQGGRSPLHF
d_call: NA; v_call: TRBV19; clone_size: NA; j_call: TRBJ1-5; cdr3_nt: TGTGCCAGTACAATCCCACAAAGCAATCAGCCCCAGCATTTT; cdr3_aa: CASTIPQSNQPQHF
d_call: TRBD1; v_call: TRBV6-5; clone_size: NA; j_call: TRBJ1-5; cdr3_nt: TGTGCCAGCACCCAGGGGGCAGGGCAGCCCCAGCATTTT; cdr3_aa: CASTQGAGQPQHF
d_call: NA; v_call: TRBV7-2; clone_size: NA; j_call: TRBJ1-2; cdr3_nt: TGTGCCAGCAGCTTATCACAGGTTCCTGGCTACACCTTC; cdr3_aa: CASSLSQVPGYTF
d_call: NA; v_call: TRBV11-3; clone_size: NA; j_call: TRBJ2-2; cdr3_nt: TGTGCCAGCAGTTTACCAGGTGGAGACAGTTCCAACACCGGGGAGCTGTTTTTT; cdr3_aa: CASSLPGGDSSNTGELFF
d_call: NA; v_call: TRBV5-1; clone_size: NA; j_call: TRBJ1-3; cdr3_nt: TGCGCCAGCAGCAACCCAGGGGTTTCTGGAAACACCATATATTTT; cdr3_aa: CASSNPGVSGNTIYF
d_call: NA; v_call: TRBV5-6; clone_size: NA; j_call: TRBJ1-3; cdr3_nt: TGTGCCAGCAGCTTTGGACACCAAAACACCATATATTTT; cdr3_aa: CASSFGHQNTIYF
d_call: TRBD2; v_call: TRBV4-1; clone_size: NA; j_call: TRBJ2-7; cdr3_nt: TGCGCCAGCAGCCAAGAGCGGGGGGACCTCGAGCAGTACTTC; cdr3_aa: CASSQERGDLEQYF
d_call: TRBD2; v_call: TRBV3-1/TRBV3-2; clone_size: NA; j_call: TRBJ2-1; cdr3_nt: TGTGCCAGCAGCCCCGGCGGGACTAGCGGGGTTAACGAGCAGTTCTTC; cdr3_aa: CASSPGGTSGVNEQFF
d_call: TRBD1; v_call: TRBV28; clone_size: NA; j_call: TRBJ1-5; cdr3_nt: TGTGCCAGCACCACGACAGGGGGCCCACGGCAGCCCCAGCATTTT; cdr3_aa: CASTTTGGPRQPQHF
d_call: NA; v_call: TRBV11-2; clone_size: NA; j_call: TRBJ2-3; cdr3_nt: TGTGCCAGCAGCTTAGGACTCCCTGGGACAGATACGCAGTATTTT; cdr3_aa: CASSLGLPGTDTQYF
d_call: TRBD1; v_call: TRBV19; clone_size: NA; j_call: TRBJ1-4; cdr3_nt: TGTGCCAGTAAGGTAGACAGGGGAGCTAATGAAAAACTGTTTTTT; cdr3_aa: CASKVDRGANEKLFF
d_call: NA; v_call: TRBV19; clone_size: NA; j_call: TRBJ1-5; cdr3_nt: TGTGCCAGTAGGCCTCGTGGAGAGGGAAGCAATCAGCCCCAGCATTTT; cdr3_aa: CASRPRGEGSNQPQHF
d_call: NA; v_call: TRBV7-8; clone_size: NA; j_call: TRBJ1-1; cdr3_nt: TGTGCCAGCAGCGCCCAGACAGTGAACACTGAAGCTTTCTTT; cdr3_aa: CASSAQTVNTEAFF
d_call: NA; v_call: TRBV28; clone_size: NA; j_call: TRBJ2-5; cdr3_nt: TGTGCCAGCGAGGTGAATAGGGAGACCCAGTACTTC; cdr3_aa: CASEVNRETQYF
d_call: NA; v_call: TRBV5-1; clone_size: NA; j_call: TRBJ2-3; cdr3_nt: TGCGCCAGCAGCTTGGTTAGACTATCCCTAGATACGCAGTATTTT; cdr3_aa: CASSLVRLSLDTQYF
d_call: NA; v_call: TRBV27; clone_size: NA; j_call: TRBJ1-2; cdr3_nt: TGTGCCAGCAGTGCAAACAAGAAGCGGACGGAAAACTATGGCTACACCTTC; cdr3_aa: CASSANKKRTENYGYTF
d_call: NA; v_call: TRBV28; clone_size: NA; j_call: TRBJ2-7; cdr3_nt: TGTGCCAGCCGCGGGGGCACCTACGAGCAGTACTTC; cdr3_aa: CASRGGTYEQYF
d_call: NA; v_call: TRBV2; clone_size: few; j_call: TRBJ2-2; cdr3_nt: TGTGCCAGCAGTGATCAGATCGGGGAGCTGTTTTTT; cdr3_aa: CASSDQIGELFF
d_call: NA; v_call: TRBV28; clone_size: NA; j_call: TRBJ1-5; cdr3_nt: TGTGCCAGTCGGATAGGGGCGGTGAAGCAGCCCCAGCATTTT; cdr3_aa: CASRIGAVKQPQHF
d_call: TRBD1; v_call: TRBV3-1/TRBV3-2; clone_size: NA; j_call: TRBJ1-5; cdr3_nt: TGTGCCAGCAGCCAAGACACAGGGGGGCAGCCCCAGCATTTT; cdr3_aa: CASSQDTGGQPQHF
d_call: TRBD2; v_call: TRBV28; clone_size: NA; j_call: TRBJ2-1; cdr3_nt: TGTGCCAGCGGGAGCGGGAGCCCTTTACAAACCTACAATGAGCAGTTCTTC; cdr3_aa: CASGSGSPLQTYNEQFF
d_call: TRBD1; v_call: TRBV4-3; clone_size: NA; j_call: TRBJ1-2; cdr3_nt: TGCGCCAGCAGCCGGTCGGACAGGAACTATGGCTACACCTTC; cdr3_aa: CASSRSDRNYGYTF
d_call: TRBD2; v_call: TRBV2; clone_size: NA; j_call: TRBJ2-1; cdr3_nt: TGTGCCAGCAGCCCAAAGCGGGAGCGCGACAATGAGCAGTTCTTC; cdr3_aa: CASSPKRERDNEQFF
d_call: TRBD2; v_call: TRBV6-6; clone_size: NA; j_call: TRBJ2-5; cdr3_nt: TGTGCCAGCAGTTACGAGCGGGGGGGCGAGAAAGAGACCCAGTACTTC; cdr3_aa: CASSYERGGEKETQYF
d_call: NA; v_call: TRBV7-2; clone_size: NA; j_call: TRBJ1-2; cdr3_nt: TGTGCCAGCAGCTTAGTCGGCAGGGTTTATGGTTACACCTTC; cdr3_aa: CASSLVGRVYGYTF
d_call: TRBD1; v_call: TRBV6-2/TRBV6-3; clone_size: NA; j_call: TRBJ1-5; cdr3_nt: TGTGCCAGCAGCTCCTTAGACAGGGGAGGCAATCAGCCCCAGCATTTT; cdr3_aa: CASSSLDRGGNQPQHF
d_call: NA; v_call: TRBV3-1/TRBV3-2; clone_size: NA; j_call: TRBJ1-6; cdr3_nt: TGTGCCAGCAGCCAAGACCCAGGTTTCCTCCACTTT; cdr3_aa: CASSQDPGFLHF
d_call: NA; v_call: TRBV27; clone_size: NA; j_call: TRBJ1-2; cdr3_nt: TGTGCCAGCAGACCCCACAGGGAACTCTATGGCTACACCTTC; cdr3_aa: CASRPHRELYGYTF
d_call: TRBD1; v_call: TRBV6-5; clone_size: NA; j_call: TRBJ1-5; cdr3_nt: TGTGCCAGCACTCAACAGGGGGGGAATCAGCCCCAGCATTTT; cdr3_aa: CASTQQGGNQPQHF
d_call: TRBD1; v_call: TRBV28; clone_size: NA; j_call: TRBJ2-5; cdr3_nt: TGTGCCAGCAGTTCCATGGGACAGGGAGTGAGGGAGACCCAGTACTTC; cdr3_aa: CASSSMGQGVRETQYF